This record looks at one TCR beta chain sequence and its context. This clonotype has ten or more counts. There is no known antigen for this receptor. No base quality values were provided; no much bigger clone lies one nucleotide off. The data originate from a study of molecular identifiers for immune sequencing clone quantification (dated by TCRdb to between 2018 and 2020). Study-wide context: For a replicate experiment, RNA from 20,000 or 100,000 naive CD8 T cells was divided into five aliquots, of which four were sequenced. CD8 T cells were used in a methods study to benchmark molecular-identifier clustering-based TCR repertoire sequencing (MIDCIRS) and TCR RNA copy counting.

Libraries of naive CD8 T cells were generated from roughly 20,000 to 1,000,000 sorted cells, with 10%, 30% or 50% of the purified RNA used. Naive CD8 T cells, defined as CD8+CD4-CCR7+CD45RA+, were FACS-sorted into RLT Plus buffer on a BD FACSAria II. To test detection sensitivity, Jurkat RNA equivalent to approximately nine TCR copies was spiked into samples of about 20,000-1,100,000 naive CD8 T cells. CD8 T cells were enriched using RosetteSep CD8+ T Cell Enrichment Cocktail and Ficoll-Paque, and the enriched cells then underwent ACK red cell lysis. Library creation used PCR. The sequencer was an Illumina HiSeq 4000. Preparation of bulk TCR libraries followed a previously described approach, with the TCR primers listed in Table S5. The Qiagen AllPrep DNA/RNA kit was used to purify total RNA. Before analysis, reads from multiple sequencing runs of the same library were pooled. The authors' pipeline ran thus. Reads were retained only if an exact TCR constant sequence was present, and the retained reads were trimmed to 150 nt and grouped according to their 12-nt molecular barcodes. Reads in each barcode group were sub-clustered using a 15% Levenshtein threshold, and a quality-weighted consensus sequence was built for each RNA molecule. Non-functional sequences were discarded, and so were lower-count sequences lying one edit away from another sequence. Based on a fit of two negative binomial distributions, barcode sub-clusters having less than 20% of the maximum read count were discarded. The public reads were run again by TCRdb, first through fastp at Q25 and then through MiXCR, and only productive beta chains were kept. Identical CDR3 protein sequences are pooled into one entry, listed with their most common genes and DNA. TCRdb, not the authors, supplied the V and J calls. This sample has 550,000 to 750,000 distinct CDR3 sequences in its table, and 15% to 20% of those were observed once. Together, the top ten hold 0.85% of the sample.

Sequences DFQATT (CDR1) and SNEGSKA (CDR2) are obtained from the germline V gene (reference sequence). The CDR3 spans 14 residues, from the cysteine through the phenylalanine. The CDR3 DNA has 42 bases and is translated from base 1. Germline trimming: 0 bases from V, 7 bases from J; junction bases outside gene matches: 9. Broad study findings and their caveats: Approximately 3.1 recovered TCR RNA copies per cell were obtained by modeling, versus roughly 10 by digital PCR, implying a capture efficiency of about 30%. The sizes of highly expanded clones could end up underestimated when identical TCR molecules share a barcode. When barcode sub-clustering was left out, chimeric consensus sequences inflated TCR diversity, with chimeras reaching as high as 47%. A single cell's worth of spiked-in Jurkat TCR RNA was reported detectable even among 850,000 to 1,000,000 naive CD8 T cells. Clones above 20 RNA copies held over 98% of molecules in CMV-specific effector cells but under 1% in naive cells. Spiked-in Jurkat TCR RNA (roughly 10 copies' worth), which is not part of the donor repertoire, was contained in the naive libraries.

What was sequenced was naive CD8+ T cells from blood, with Jurkat cell RNA spiked in. This sample's cell subset or site label indicates: FACS-sorted CD8+CD4-CCR7+CD45RA+ naive T cells. Here the chain combines TRBV20-1 and TRBJ2-7; 7 bases in the middle match TRBD2. The TCR was taken from a human donor in good health. Some libraries in this study had Jurkat cell RNA spiked in. For the CDR3, the sequence is CSARDRAGYEEQYF. The bases read TGCAGTGCTAGAGATCGAGCGGGATATGAAGAGCAGTACTTC.